This TCR beta chain was captured by sequencing in a study of brain T cells in children with intractable seizures. General observations from the study: Pre-surgery blood may have been undersampled, hiding some clones. HCMV serostatus was not known, and viral specificity came from CDR3 similarity only.

The sample's time point: blood from clinic visit 5 months post-surgery; TSC patient then seizure free. The sequenced cases were selected for having the highest brain T cell transcript signatures. At least one anti-epileptic drug was given before surgery. With respect to this clone: Its specificity is unknown.

The protocol was immunoSEQ multiplex PCR, while the TCRdb copy is restricted to in-frame clones and leaves out a portion. The sample includes around 340,000 clones, nearly 95% seen only once; the top ten take 5% to 7%. Trimming removed 6 bases at V and 9 bases at J, with 15 bases between. Germline V gene data show CDR1 as MNHEY and CDR2 as SVGEGT. The CDR3 sequence is 14 residues long. The clonotype originates from a boy younger than two with tuberous sclerosis and intractable seizures. J is TRBJ1-6 and V is TRBV6-2 or TRBV6-3; D remains unclear. This specimen consisted of peripheral blood, obtained 4 to 5 months after surgery. Here the CDR3 reads CASSPIRGSSPLHF. The CDR3 DNA follows: TGTGCCAGCAGCCCCATACGCGGGAGTTCACCCCTCCACTTT.